This TCR beta chain stems from a study of blood T cell repertoires in COVID-19. Looking at the study overall: Sample material is recorded as cDNA or gDNA derived from T cells, B-cell-depleted T cells, or PBMCs.

The repertoire was sequenced with immunoSEQ multiplex PCR; TCRdb's copy has only in-frame clones and lacks some. The table includes around 80,000 clones, approximately 80% detected once. CDR3 length: 14 residues. Germline V gives CDR1 MGHRA, CDR2 YSYEKL. Trimming stripped 5 bases from V and 0 bases from J, with 11 bases between. The sample comprised peripheral blood. The TCR comes from a woman of 80 years or more with active or convalescent COVID-19. The genes are TRBV4-1 and TRBJ2-7, with D possibly matching TRBD1 (6 bases). DNA of the CDR3: TGCGCCAGCAGCTCCCCGGGACACTCCTACGAGCAGTACTTC. Translating it yields CASSSPGHSYEQYF.